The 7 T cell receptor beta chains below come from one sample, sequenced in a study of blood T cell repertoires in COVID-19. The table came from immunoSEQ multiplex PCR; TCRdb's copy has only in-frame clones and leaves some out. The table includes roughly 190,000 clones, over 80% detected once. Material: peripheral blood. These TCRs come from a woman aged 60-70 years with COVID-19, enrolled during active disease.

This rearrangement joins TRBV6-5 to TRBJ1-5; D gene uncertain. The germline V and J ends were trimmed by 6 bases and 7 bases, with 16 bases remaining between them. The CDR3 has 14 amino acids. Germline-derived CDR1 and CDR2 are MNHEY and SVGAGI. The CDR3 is CASRRAAGEQPQHF. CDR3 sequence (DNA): TGTGCCAGCAGGCGCGCGGCCGGGGAACAGCCCCAGCATTTT.

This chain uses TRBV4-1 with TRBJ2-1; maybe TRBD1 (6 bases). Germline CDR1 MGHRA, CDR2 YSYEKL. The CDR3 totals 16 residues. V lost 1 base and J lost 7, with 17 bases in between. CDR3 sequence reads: CASSQAGTVRGNEQFF. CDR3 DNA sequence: TGCGCCAGCAGCCAAGCCGGGACCGTCAGGGGTAATGAGCAGTTCTTC.

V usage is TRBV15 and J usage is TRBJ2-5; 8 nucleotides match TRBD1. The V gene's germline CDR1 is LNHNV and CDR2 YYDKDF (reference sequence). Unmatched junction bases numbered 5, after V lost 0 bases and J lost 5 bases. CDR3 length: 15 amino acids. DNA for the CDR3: TGTGCCACCAGCAGAGATGGCAGGGGGCAGGAGACCCAGTACTTC. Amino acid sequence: CATSRDGRGQETQYF.

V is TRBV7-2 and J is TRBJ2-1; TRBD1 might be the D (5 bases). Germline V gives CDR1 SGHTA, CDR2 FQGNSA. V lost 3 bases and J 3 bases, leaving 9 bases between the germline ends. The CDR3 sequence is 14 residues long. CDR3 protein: CASSFWGLYNEQFF. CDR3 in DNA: TGTGCCAGCAGCTTCTGGGGCCTCTACAATGAGCAGTTCTTC.

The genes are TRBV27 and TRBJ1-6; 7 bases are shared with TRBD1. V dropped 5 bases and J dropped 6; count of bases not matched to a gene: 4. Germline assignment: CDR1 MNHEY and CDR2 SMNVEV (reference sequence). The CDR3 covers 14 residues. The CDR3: CASSPGTANSPLHF. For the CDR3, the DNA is TGTGCCAGCAGTCCCGGGACAGCTAATTCACCCCTCCACTTT.

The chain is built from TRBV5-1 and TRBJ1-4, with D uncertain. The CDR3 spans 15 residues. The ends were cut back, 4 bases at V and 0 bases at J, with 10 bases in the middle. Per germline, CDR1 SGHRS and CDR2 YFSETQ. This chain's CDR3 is CASSQDLATNEKLFF. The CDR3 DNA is TGCGCCAGCAGCCAGGATCTTGCAACTAATGAAAAACTGTTTTTT.

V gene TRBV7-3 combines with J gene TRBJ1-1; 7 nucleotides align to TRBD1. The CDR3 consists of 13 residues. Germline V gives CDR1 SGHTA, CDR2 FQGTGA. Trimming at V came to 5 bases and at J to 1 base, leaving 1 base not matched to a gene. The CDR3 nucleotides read TGTGCCAGCAGCGGGGACAGGAACACTGAAGCTTTCTTT. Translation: CASSGDRNTEAFF.